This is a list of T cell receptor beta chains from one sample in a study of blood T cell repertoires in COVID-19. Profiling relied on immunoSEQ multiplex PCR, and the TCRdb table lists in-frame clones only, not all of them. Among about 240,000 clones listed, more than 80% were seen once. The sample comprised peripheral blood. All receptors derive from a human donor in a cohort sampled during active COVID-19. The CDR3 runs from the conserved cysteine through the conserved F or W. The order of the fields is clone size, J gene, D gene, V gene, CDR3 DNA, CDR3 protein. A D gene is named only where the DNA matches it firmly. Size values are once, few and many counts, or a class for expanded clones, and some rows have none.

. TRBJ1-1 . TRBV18 TGTGCCAGCTCACCAGGGAGTGACACTGAAGCTTTCTTT CASSPGSDTEAFF
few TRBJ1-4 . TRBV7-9 TGTGCCAGCAGCCAAGCAACCCGTAATGAAAAACTGTTTTTT CASSQATRNEKLFF
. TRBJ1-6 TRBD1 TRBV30 TGTGCCTGGAGTCGGGACAGGCCCTCCTATAATTCACCCCTCCACTTT CAWSRDRPSYNSPLHF
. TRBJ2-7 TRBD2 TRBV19 TGTGCCAGTAGGGGGACTAGCGGGATGATTTACGAGCAGTACTTC CASRGTSGMIYEQYF
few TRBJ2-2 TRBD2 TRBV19 TGTGCCAGTAGTACCAGACTAGCGGGAGTAGAGAACACCGGGGAGCTGTTTTTT CASSTRLAGVENTGELFF
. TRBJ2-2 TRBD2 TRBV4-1 TGCGCCAGCAGCCGACCTCTAGCGGACTTCAACACCGGGGAGCTGTTTTTT CASSRPLADFNTGELFF
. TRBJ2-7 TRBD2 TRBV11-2 TGTGCCAGCAGCGACCCCAGACTAGCGTGGGACGAGCAGTACTTC CASSDPRLAWDEQYF
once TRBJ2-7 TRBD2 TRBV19 TGTGCCAGTAGTATAGTAGGGACTAGCGACGAGCAGTACTTC CASSIVGTSDEQYF
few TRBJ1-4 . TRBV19 TGTGCCAGTAGAGGTGCAGCGACTAATGAAAAACTGTTTTTT CASRGAATNEKLFF
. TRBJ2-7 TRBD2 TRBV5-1 TGCGCCAGCAGCTTCGGACTAGCGGGAGCGGCCGAGCAGTACTTC CASSFGLAGAAEQYF
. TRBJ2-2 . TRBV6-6 TGTGCCAGCACTACATGGCGGGCTCGGCCCACCGGGGAGCTGTTTTTT CASTTWRARPTGELFF
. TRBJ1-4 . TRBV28 TGTGCCAGCAGCCCCCTTGGGCGTCGGGAAAAACTGTTTTTT CASSPLGRREKLFF
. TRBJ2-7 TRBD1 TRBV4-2 TGTGCCAGCAGCCATCCTCAGGGGGCAGTCCTTATCAACGAGCAGTACTTC CASSHPQGAVLINEQYF